This T cell receptor (beta chain) was captured in a study of CD8 T cells in Susac syndrome. Looked up from germline, CDR1 is SQVTM and CDR2 is ANQGSEA. After removal of 4 bases from V and 2 bases from J, the junction contained 4 bases not matched to a gene. The CDR3 consists of 16 residues. Study findings and constraints: The authors acknowledged that the study's TCR sequencing and HLA analysis involved relatively few individuals.

This clonotype was seen just once. Its antigen is undetermined. RNA amounts of about 0.5 to 1 ug underwent reverse transcription with random hexamers. The immunoSEQ assay covered 54 Vbeta and 13 Jbeta segments for CDR3. TCRdb re-called the immunoSEQ multiplex PCR reads with MiXCR, one entry per CDR3 protein. The table has roughly 200,000 distinct CDR3 sequences, around 93% seen once. High-throughput TCR beta sequencing covered peripheral CD8+ and CD4+ T cells. V usage is TRBV29-1 and J usage is TRBJ2-6; 11 bases map to TRBD1. Input material: CD4+ T cells from PBMCs. The receptor's source is a human donor in good health. CDR3 sequence reads: CSVAGQGAAGANVLTF. The CDR3 DNA reads as TGCAGCGTTGCTGGACAGGGGGCTGCTGGGGCCAACGTCCTGACTTTC.